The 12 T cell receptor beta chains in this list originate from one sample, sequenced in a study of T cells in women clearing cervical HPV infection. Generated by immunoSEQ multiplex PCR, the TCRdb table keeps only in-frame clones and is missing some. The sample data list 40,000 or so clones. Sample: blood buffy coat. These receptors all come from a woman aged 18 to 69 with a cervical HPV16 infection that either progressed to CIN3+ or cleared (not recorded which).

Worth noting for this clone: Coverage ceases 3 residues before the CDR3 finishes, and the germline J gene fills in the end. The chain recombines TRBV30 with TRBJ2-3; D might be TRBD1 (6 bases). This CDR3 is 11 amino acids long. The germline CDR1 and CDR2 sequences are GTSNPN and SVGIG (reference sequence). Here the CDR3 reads CALRGLETQYF. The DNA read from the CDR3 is TGTGCCCTCAGGGGCCTAGAGACG. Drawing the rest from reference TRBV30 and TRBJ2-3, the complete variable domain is SQTIHQWPATLVQPVGSPLSLECTVEGTSNPNLYWYRQAAGRGLQLLFYSVGIGQISSEVPQNLSASRPQDRQFILSSKKLLLSDSGFYLCALRGLETQYFGPGTRLTVL.

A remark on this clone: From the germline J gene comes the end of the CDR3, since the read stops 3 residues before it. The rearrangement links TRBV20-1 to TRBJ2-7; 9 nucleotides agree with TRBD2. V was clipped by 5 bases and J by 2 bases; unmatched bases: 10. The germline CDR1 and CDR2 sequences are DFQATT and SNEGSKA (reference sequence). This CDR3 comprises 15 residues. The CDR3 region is CSASVSGGVTYEQYF. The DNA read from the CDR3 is TGCAGTGCTTCTGTTAGCGGGGGAGTCACCTACGAG.

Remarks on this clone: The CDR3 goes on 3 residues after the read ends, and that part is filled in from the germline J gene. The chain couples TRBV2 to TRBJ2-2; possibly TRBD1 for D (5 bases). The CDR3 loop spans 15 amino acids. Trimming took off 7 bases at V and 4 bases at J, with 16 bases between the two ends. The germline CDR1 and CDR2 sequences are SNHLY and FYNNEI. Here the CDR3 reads CASKAGPRSTGELFF. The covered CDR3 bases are TGTGCCAGCAAAGCAGGGCCGCGGAGCACCGGGGAG.

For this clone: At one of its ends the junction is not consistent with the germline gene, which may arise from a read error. The chain's CDR3 is CRARWGERNEQFF. Incomplete CDR3 DNA: TGCAGGGCTAGGTGGGGGGAGAGGAATGAG. The chain employs TRBV20-1 and TRBJ2-1, with D perhaps matching TRBD2 (6 bases). The read finishes 3 residues shy of the CDR3 end, and the germline J gene is used to complete it. Germline CDR1 is DFQATT and CDR2 is SNEGSKA (reference sequence). The CDR3 extends over 13 amino acids.

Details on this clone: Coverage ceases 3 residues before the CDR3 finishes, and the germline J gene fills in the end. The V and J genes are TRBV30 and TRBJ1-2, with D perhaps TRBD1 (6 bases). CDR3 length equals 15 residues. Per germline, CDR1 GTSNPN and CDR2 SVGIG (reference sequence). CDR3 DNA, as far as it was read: TGTGCCTGGAGTCAGACTAGCGGGACAAAAAATGAC. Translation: CAWSQTSGTKND. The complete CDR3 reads CAWSQTSGTKNDYTF.

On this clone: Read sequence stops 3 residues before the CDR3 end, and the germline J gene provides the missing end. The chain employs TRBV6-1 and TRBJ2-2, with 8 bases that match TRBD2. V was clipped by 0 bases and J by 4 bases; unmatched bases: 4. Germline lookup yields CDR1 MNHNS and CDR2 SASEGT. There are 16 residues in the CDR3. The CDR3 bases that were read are TGTGCCAGCAGTGAAGCGCCGGGGGGGGGCACCGGGGAG. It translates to CASSEAPGGGTGE. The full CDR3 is CASSEAPGGGTGELFF.

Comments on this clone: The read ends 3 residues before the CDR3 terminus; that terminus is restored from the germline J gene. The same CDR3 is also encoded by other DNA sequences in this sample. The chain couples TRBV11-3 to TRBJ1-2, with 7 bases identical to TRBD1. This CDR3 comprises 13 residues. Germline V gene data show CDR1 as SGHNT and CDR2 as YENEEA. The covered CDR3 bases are TGTGCCAGCAGCTCTTACCGACAGGGAGGA. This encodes CASSSYRQGG. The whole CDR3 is CASSSYRQGGYTF.

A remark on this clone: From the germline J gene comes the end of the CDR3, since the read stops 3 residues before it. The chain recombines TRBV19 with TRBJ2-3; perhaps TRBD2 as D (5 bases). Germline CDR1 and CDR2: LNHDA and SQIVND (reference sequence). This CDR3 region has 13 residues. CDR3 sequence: CASSGSDKRPQYF. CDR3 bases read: TGTGCCAGTAGTGGGTCAGATAAGCGGCCG.

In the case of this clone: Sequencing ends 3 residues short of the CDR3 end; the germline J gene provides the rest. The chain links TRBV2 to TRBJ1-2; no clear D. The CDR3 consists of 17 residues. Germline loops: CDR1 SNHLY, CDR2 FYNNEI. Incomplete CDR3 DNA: TGTGCCAGCAGTGAAGGGTTGATTAGCGGCTCCTACAATGAC. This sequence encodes CASSEGLISGSYND. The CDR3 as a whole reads CASSEGLISGSYNDYTF.

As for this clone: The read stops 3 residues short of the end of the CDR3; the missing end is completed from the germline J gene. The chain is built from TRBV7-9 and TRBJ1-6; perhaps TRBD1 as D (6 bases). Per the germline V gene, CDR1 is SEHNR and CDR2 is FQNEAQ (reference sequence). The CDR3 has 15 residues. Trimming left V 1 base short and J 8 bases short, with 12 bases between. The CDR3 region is CASSLGTVEDSPLHF. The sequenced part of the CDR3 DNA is TGTGCCAGCAGCTTAGGGACAGTAGAAGATTCACCC.

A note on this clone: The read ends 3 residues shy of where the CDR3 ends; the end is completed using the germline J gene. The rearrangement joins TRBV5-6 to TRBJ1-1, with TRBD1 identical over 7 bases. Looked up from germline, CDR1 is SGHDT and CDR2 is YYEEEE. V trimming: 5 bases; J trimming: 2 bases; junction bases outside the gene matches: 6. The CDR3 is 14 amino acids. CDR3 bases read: TGTGCCAGCAGGGACACAGGGGACAACACTGAA. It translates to CASRDTGDNTE. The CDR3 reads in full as CASRDTGDNTEAFF.

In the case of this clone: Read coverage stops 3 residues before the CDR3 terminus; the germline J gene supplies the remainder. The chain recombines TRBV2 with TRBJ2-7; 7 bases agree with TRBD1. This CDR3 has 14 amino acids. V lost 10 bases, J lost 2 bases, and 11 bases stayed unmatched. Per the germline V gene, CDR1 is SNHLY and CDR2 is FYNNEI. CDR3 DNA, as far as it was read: TGTGCCAACATCTTACACGGGACAGCCTACGAG. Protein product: CANILHGTAYE. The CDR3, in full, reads CANILHGTAYEQYF.